This T cell receptor beta chain derives from a study of T cells after somatic rescue of genetic block. This CDR3 is built from 14 residues. Germline CDR1 and CDR2: SGDLS and YYNGEE. V was cut by 2 bases and J by 5 bases, with 14 bases left in between. Generated by immunoSEQ multiplex PCR, the TCRdb table keeps only in-frame clones and is missing some. The table lists about 68,000 clones, 85% to 95% of them singletons. The V gene is TRBV9, the J gene TRBJ2-7; D not certain. The receptor comes from a man in his forties or fifties. Specimen: peripheral blood mononuclear cells (PBMCs). The CDR3 sequence is CASSVHGSPDEQYF. In DNA form, the CDR3 reads TGTGCCAGCAGCGTGCACGGGTCCCCGGACGAGCAGTACTTC.